The TCR beta chain described here comes from a study of T-cell memory formation after mild COVID-19. Across the study: The TCR clusters were mostly specific to one donor.

This clonotype was recorded at least ten times. TCR alpha and TCR beta cDNA libraries with sample barcodes and UMIs came from 5'RACE using constant-segment primers. Each CDR3 protein is one row after TCRdb ran MiXCR on the 5' RACE reads. Of 250,000 to 300,000 distinct CDR3 sequences in the sample, around 15% were seen once. The V gene's germline CDR1 is LGHDT and CDR2 YNNKEL (reference sequence). The CDR3 has 16 amino acids. Trimming removed 0 bases at V and 3 bases at J, with 15 bases between. V and J are TRBV3-1 and TRBJ2-7; maybe TRBD1 (5 bases). Specimen: PBMCs or a T cell subset sorted from them (not recorded which). This TCR was recovered from a man aged 18 to 30 who had mild COVID-19 (a few samples of this study predate the infection). Cell type and time point are not known. CDR3 sequence reads: CASSQDPPDGHYEQYF. CDR3 DNA sequence: TGTGCCAGCAGCCAAGATCCTCCGGACGGACACTACGAGCAGTACTTC.